The rows below give T cell receptor beta chains drawn from one sample of a study of T cells of healthy individuals. TCRdb re-derived calls from the 5' RACE reads in MiXCR, one entry per CDR3 protein. The sample has about 100,000 distinct CDR3 sequences; approximately 16% are singletons. These receptors originate from a human donor in good health. Each CDR3 is given with its conserved first and last residue. The D gene is left open where the match is weak. The size entry is marked missing in some rows and otherwise reads once, few, many or a size class.

j_call: TRBJ2-6; clone_size: .; v_call: TRBV10-3; d_call: TRBD1; cdr3_aa: CAPTRGQGTPGANVLTF; cdr3_nt: TGTGCCCCCACCCGAGGACAGGGAACGCCTGGGGCCAACGTCCTGACTTTC
j_call: TRBJ2-3; clone_size: many; v_call: TRBV7-2; d_call: .; cdr3_aa: CASSAPPVYTQYF; cdr3_nt: TGTGCCAGCAGCGCCCCGCCCGTTTATACGCAGTATTTT
j_call: TRBJ2-1; clone_size: many; v_call: TRBV3-1; d_call: TRBD2; cdr3_aa: CASSHSGRGDEQFF; cdr3_nt: TGTGCCAGCAGCCACTCCGGGAGGGGGGATGAGCAGTTCTTC
j_call: TRBJ2-3; clone_size: many; v_call: TRBV29-1; d_call: TRBD1; cdr3_aa: CSYIQGADTQYF; cdr3_nt: TGCAGCTACATACAGGGGGCAGATACGCAGTATTTT
j_call: TRBJ1-2; clone_size: .; v_call: TRBV2; d_call: .; cdr3_aa: CASRQDPDYGYTF; cdr3_nt: TGTGCCAGCAGACAGGACCCTGACTATGGCTACACCTTC
j_call: TRBJ1-1; clone_size: few; v_call: TRBV12-2; d_call: .; cdr3_aa: CASRQQGNTEAFF; cdr3_nt: TGTGCAAGTCGCCAACAGGGGAACACTGAAGCTTTCTTT
j_call: TRBJ1-4; clone_size: many; v_call: TRBV5-5; d_call: .; cdr3_aa: CASSLQGSREKLFF; cdr3_nt: TGTGCCAGCAGCTTACAGGGATCTCGGGAAAAACTGTTTTTT
j_call: TRBJ2-7; clone_size: .; v_call: TRBV7-8; d_call: TRBD2; cdr3_aa: CASSFNLAGGIYEQYF; cdr3_nt: TGTGCCAGCAGCTTTAACCTAGCGGGGGGGATCTACGAGCAGTACTTC
j_call: TRBJ2-5; clone_size: few; v_call: TRBV2; d_call: TRBD1; cdr3_aa: CASSYTGDGETQYF; cdr3_nt: TGTGCCAGCAGCTACACAGGGGATGGGGAGACCCAGTACTTC
j_call: TRBJ2-3; clone_size: many; v_call: TRBV15; d_call: .; cdr3_aa: CATSSASTDTQYF; cdr3_nt: TGTGCCACCAGCAGCGCTAGCACAGATACGCAGTATTTT
j_call: TRBJ2-7; clone_size: many; v_call: TRBV5-6; d_call: .; cdr3_aa: CASSLVQGWAGEQYF; cdr3_nt: TGTGCCAGCAGCTTGGTGCAGGGATGGGCGGGGGAGCAGTACTTC
j_call: TRBJ2-7; clone_size: .; v_call: TRBV28; d_call: .; cdr3_aa: CASVAGSSYEQYF; cdr3_nt: TGTGCCAGCGTGGCAGGGAGCTCCTACGAGCAGTACTTC
j_call: TRBJ2-3; clone_size: .; v_call: TRBV24-1; d_call: .; cdr3_aa: CATKDPGRADTQYF; cdr3_nt: TGTGCCACCAAAGACCCCGGACGGGCAGATACGCAGTATTTT
j_call: TRBJ2-2; clone_size: .; v_call: TRBV7-9; d_call: .; cdr3_aa: CASSFLRTGELFF; cdr3_nt: TGTGCCAGCAGCTTCTTAAGAACCGGGGAGCTGTTTTTT
j_call: TRBJ2-4; clone_size: many; v_call: TRBV7-4; d_call: .; cdr3_aa: CASSFGGNIQYF; cdr3_nt: TGTGCCAGCAGCTTTGGTGGCAACATTCAGTACTTC
j_call: TRBJ1-4; clone_size: .; v_call: TRBV5-8; d_call: .; cdr3_aa: CASSLAGRTLNEKLFF; cdr3_nt: TGTGCCAGCAGCTTGGCGGGTCGGACACTTAATGAAAAACTGTTTTTT
j_call: TRBJ1-4; clone_size: many; v_call: TRBV29-1; d_call: .; cdr3_aa: CSVGRPGGEKLFF; cdr3_nt: TGCAGCGTTGGGAGGCCGGGTGGGGAAAAACTGTTTTTT
j_call: TRBJ1-1; clone_size: .; v_call: TRBV7-9; d_call: .; cdr3_aa: CASSFSTNTEAFF; cdr3_nt: TGTGCCAGCAGCTTTTCAACGAACACTGAAGCTTTCTTT
j_call: TRBJ2-5; clone_size: once; v_call: TRBV7-3; d_call: .; cdr3_aa: CASSLMISETQYF; cdr3_nt: TGTGCCAGCAGCTTAATGATCAGCGAGACCCAGTACTTC
j_call: TRBJ1-5; clone_size: many; v_call: TRBV30; d_call: .; cdr3_aa: CAWSAGTAPNQPQHF; cdr3_nt: TGTGCCTGGAGTGCCGGGACGGCGCCAAATCAGCCCCAGCATTTT
j_call: TRBJ2-4; clone_size: few; v_call: TRBV12-3/TRBV12-4; d_call: .; cdr3_aa: CASSFYGGKNIQYF; cdr3_nt: TGTGCCAGCAGTTTCTACGGGGGTAAAAACATTCAGTACTTC
j_call: TRBJ1-1; clone_size: .; v_call: TRBV12-3/TRBV12-4; d_call: .; cdr3_aa: CASSHRTGGAFF; cdr3_nt: TGTGCCAGCAGTCACCGAACTGGGGGGGCTTTCTTT
j_call: TRBJ2-3; clone_size: many; v_call: TRBV20-1; d_call: TRBD2; cdr3_aa: CSARGLAGGTDTQYF; cdr3_nt: TGCAGTGCTAGGGGTCTAGCGGGAGGCACAGATACGCAGTATTTT
j_call: TRBJ2-1; clone_size: few; v_call: TRBV23-1; d_call: TRBD1; cdr3_aa: CASSQLDREKTYNEQFF; cdr3_nt: TGCGCCAGCAGTCAACTAGACAGGGAAAAAACGTACAATGAGCAGTTCTTC
j_call: TRBJ2-2; clone_size: .; v_call: TRBV20-1; d_call: .; cdr3_aa: CSARAASTGELFF; cdr3_nt: TGCAGTGCTAGAGCTGCTTCCACCGGGGAGCTGTTTTTT
j_call: TRBJ1-5; clone_size: many; v_call: TRBV5-1; d_call: .; cdr3_aa: CASSSDGNQPQHF; cdr3_nt: TGCGCCAGCAGCTCCGACGGGAATCAGCCCCAGCATTTT
j_call: TRBJ1-1; clone_size: few; v_call: TRBV27; d_call: .; cdr3_aa: CASSPRSFPNTEAFF; cdr3_nt: TGTGCCAGCAGTCCTCGAAGTTTTCCAAACACTGAAGCTTTCTTT
j_call: TRBJ2-1; clone_size: few; v_call: TRBV6-1; d_call: .; cdr3_aa: CASSELQGGEQFF; cdr3_nt: TGTGCCAGCAGTGAACTACAGGGAGGAGAGCAGTTCTTC
j_call: TRBJ1-1; clone_size: many; v_call: TRBV28; d_call: TRBD1; cdr3_aa: CASRETGRPEAFF; cdr3_nt: TGTGCCAGCAGGGAGACAGGGAGGCCTGAAGCTTTCTTT
j_call: TRBJ2-7; clone_size: .; v_call: TRBV2; d_call: .; cdr3_aa: CASMRDLAYEQYF; cdr3_nt: TGTGCCAGCATGAGGGATCTGGCCTACGAGCAGTACTTC
j_call: TRBJ2-5; clone_size: .; v_call: TRBV27; d_call: TRBD1; cdr3_aa: CASSLSGQGYQETQYF; cdr3_nt: TGTGCCAGCAGTTTATCGGGACAGGGATACCAAGAGACCCAGTACTTC
j_call: TRBJ1-6; clone_size: many; v_call: TRBV4-1; d_call: .; cdr3_aa: CASSLSLGGYNSPLHF; cdr3_nt: TGCGCCAGCAGCCTAAGCCTGGGCGGTTATAATTCACCCCTCCACTTT
j_call: TRBJ1-2; clone_size: many; v_call: TRBV29-1; d_call: TRBD1; cdr3_aa: CSVISSGTGGPGYGYTF; cdr3_nt: TGCAGCGTTATCTCTTCCGGGACAGGGGGGCCTGGCTATGGCTACACCTTC
j_call: TRBJ1-1; clone_size: few; v_call: TRBV20-1; d_call: .; cdr3_aa: CSAIIFTRGDTEAFF; cdr3_nt: TGCAGTGCGATCATCTTTACTAGGGGTGACACTGAAGCTTTCTTT
j_call: TRBJ2-6; clone_size: .; v_call: TRBV11-2; d_call: TRBD1; cdr3_aa: CASSGGQGTLPGANVLTF; cdr3_nt: TGTGCCAGCAGCGGGGGACAGGGGACCCTCCCTGGGGCCAACGTCCTGACTTTC
j_call: TRBJ2-5; clone_size: few; v_call: TRBV29-1; d_call: TRBD2; cdr3_aa: CSVGPGLAVQETQYF; cdr3_nt: TGCAGCGTAGGACCGGGACTAGCAGTGCAAGAGACCCAGTACTTC
j_call: TRBJ2-7; clone_size: many; v_call: TRBV19; d_call: .; cdr3_aa: CATSKDGVPYEQYF; cdr3_nt: TGTGCCACCTCAAAGGACGGGGTTCCCTACGAGCAGTACTTC
j_call: TRBJ2-7; clone_size: .; v_call: TRBV28; d_call: .; cdr3_aa: CASSPLGVYEQYF; cdr3_nt: TGTGCCAGCAGTCCTCTTGGGGTTTACGAGCAGTACTTC
j_call: TRBJ1-4; clone_size: once; v_call: TRBV6-2/TRBV6-3; d_call: .; cdr3_aa: CASSTKPESNEKLFF; cdr3_nt: TGTGCCAGCAGTACCAAGCCTGAGTCTAATGAAAAACTGTTTTTT
j_call: TRBJ2-5; clone_size: .; v_call: TRBV5-1; d_call: .; cdr3_aa: CASSIRDAGETQYF; cdr3_nt: TGCGCCAGCAGCATAAGGGATGCGGGAGAGACCCAGTACTTC
j_call: TRBJ2-7; clone_size: .; v_call: TRBV28; d_call: .; cdr3_aa: CASSLPYRTSSYEQYF; cdr3_nt: TGTGCCAGCAGTTTACCGTACAGGACAAGCTCCTACGAGCAGTACTTC